The 14 T cell receptor beta chains below come from one sample, sequenced in a study of T cells in Graves' hyperthyroidism and ophthalmopathy (dated by TCRdb to the late 2010s). The protocol used for the library was multiplex PCR. Sequencing was carried out with an Illumina HiSeq 2000. The TCR beta CDR3 regions were amplified from RNA transcripts. The TCR CDR3 was subjected to a first round of RT-PCR using the HTBI primer set and the Qiagen OneStep RT-PCR kit. TCRdb reran the public reads through fastp at Q25 and MiXCR, keeping productive beta chains. Under each unique CDR3 protein, matching rows form one entry showing the most common genes and DNA. The sample data list approximately 270,000 distinct CDR3 sequences, and more than 12% of these were observed just once. Clones ranked in the top ten supply about an eighth of the sample. The sample comprised blood. These receptors were obtained from a woman aged 40 to 55 with Graves' hyperthyroidism that later progressed to Graves' ophthalmopathy.

This clonotype was counted at least ten times. The chain combines TRBV28 with TRBJ2-3; 7 positions agree with TRBD2. CDR1 is MDHEN and CDR2 is SYDVKM in the germline V gene. The CDR3 totals 14 residues. V trimming: 5 bases; J trimming: 1 base; junction bases outside the gene matches: 3. The chain's CDR3 is CASSSLAGTDTQYF. CDR3 nucleotides: TGTGCCAGCAGTAGCCTAGCGGGCACAGATACGCAGTATTTT.

The sample holds many counts of this clonotype. The rearrangement uses TRBV6-1 and TRBJ1-6; D not resolved. The V gene's germline CDR1 is MNHNS and CDR2 SASEGT. The length of the CDR3 is 17 residues. The V gene lost 6 bases and the J gene lost 0 bases, with 15 bases spanning the gap. CDR3 loop: CASRHNTLSSYNSPLHF. DNA for the CDR3: TGTGCCAGCAGACATAACACCTTGAGCTCCTATAATTCACCCCTCCACTTT.

This clonotype showed up many times. This rearrangement joins TRBV12-3 or TRBV12-4 to TRBJ2-2, with D unresolved. This CDR3 spans 16 amino acids. V was pared by 2 bases and J by 1 base, with 11 bases between. CDR3 amino acids: CASSLRAPLNTGELFF. CDR3 coding DNA: TGTGCCAGCAGTTTAAGAGCGCCACTGAACACCGGGGAGCTGTTTTTT.

This clonotype came up many times. The CDR3 sequence is CASSPYSRGTEAFF. CDR3 nucleotide sequence: TGTGCCAGCTCACCCTACAGTCGTGGGACTGAAGCTTTCTTT. The genes are TRBV18 and TRBJ1-1; D is unclear. The germline V and J ends were trimmed by 3 bases and 5 bases, with 13 bases remaining between them. Germline V gene sequence: CDR1 KGHSH, CDR2 LQKENI. This CDR3 has 14 amino acids. The full variable domain, its missing parts supplied by reference TRBV18 and TRBJ1-1, is NAGVMQNPRHLVRRRGQEARLRCSPMKGHSHVYWYRQLPEEGLKFMVYLQKENIIDESGMPKERFSAEFPKEGPSILRIQQVVRGDSAAYFCASSPYSRGTEAFFGQGTRLTVV.

This clonotype was counted ten times or more. V is TRBV11-2 and J is TRBJ2-7; 8 bases are shared with TRBD1. The V segment lost 8 bases and the J segment 5 bases; nucleotides outside the gene matches: 11. The V gene's germline CDR1 is SGHAT and CDR2 FQNNGV. The CDR3 has 14 amino acids. The CDR3, as DNA: TGTGCCAGCGACCTTCGGACAGGGTCCCACGAGCAGTACTTC. Translated, it gives CASDLRTGSHEQYF.

Ten or more counts support this clonotype. The CDR3 DNA is TGTGCCAGCAGCCATTCTTCCGCCGGGACAGGCACTGAAGCTTTCTTT. Translating gives CASSHSSAGTGTEAFF. The chain uses TRBV3-1 and TRBJ1-1, with 8 bases identical to TRBD1. The CDR3 spans 16 residues. V trimming: 3 bases; J trimming: 4 bases; junction bases outside the gene matches: 10. Germline V lookup: CDR1 LGHDT, CDR2 YNNKEL (reference sequence).

This clonotype occurred many times. V usage is TRBV29-1 and J usage is TRBJ2-3; D is ambiguous. Trimming shortened V by 4 bases and J by 5 bases, and 4 bases separated the two germline ends. The CDR3 is 10 residues long. CDR1 is SQVTM and CDR2 is ANQGSEA in the germline V gene. The CDR3 region has the DNA TGCAGCGTTGGTGGAGATACGCAGTATTTT. Translation gives CSVGGDTQYF.

This clonotype was seen repeatedly, ten times or more. V is TRBV30 and J is TRBJ1-6; maybe TRBD1 (5 bases). Trimming removed 2 bases from V and 7 bases from J, with 12 bases in between. The CDR3 totals 14 residues. CDR1 and CDR2 from the germline V gene are GTSNPN and SVGIG (reference sequence). CDR3 protein: CAWSIDSLNSPLHF. For the CDR3, the DNA is TGTGCCTGGAGTATCGACAGCCTAAATTCACCCCTCCACTTT.

This clonotype was seen at least ten times. The V and J genes are TRBV7-9 and TRBJ2-1; no reliable D call. The V and J ends lost 1 base and 5 bases respectively, with 3 bases between them. Germline V gives CDR1 SEHNR, CDR2 FQNEAQ (reference sequence). The CDR3 extends over 12 amino acids. As DNA, the CDR3 is TGTGCCAGCAGCTTAGGACACAATGAGCAGTTCTTC. Its protein is CASSLGHNEQFF.

In its sample, this clonotype was seen many times. The V and J genes are TRBV7-2 and TRBJ2-1; 8 bases map to TRBD2. The CDR3 covers 17 residues. After removal of 2 bases from V and 2 bases from J, the junction contained 8 bases not matched to a gene. Looked up from germline, CDR1 is SGHTA and CDR2 is FQGNSA. CDR3 in DNA: TGTGCCAGCAGCTTACCCTGGACTAGCTTCCCCTACAATGAGCAGTTCTTC. This encodes CASSLPWTSFPYNEQFF.

This chain connects TRBV30 to TRBJ1-3, with D unclear. Germline-derived CDR1 and CDR2 are GTSNPN and SVGIG (reference sequence). This CDR3 contains 13 residues. The V end lost 4 bases, the J end lost 0 bases, and 7 bases lay between the germline ends. CDR3 in amino acids: CAWKPSSGNTIYF. The CDR3 region has the DNA TGTGCCTGGAAGCCCAGCTCTGGAAACACCATATATTTT.

In regard to this clonotype: A much larger clone lies one base from this, so it may be a read error. The chain employs TRBV28 and TRBJ1-2; D is unresolved. This CDR3 is 12 amino acids long. Germline loops: CDR1 MDHEN, CDR2 SYDVKM. The CDR3 here is CARSSTPDGYTF. The CDR3 nucleotides read TGTGCCCGCAGTTCTACGCCGGACGGCTACACCTTC.

This clonotype has at least ten counts. The rearrangement joins TRBV6-5 to TRBJ1-3, with D unclear. CDR1 and CDR2 from the germline V gene are MNHEY and SVGAGI. The CDR3 has 19 amino acids. The V end was cut by 4 bases, the J end by 2 bases, with 24 bases between. CDR3 sequence reads: CASSFFHPIPRAAGNTIYF. CDR3 DNA sequence: TGTGCCAGCAGTTTTTTCCACCCGATACCCCGGGCGGCTGGAAACACCATATATTTT.

The rearrangement links TRBV12-3 or TRBV12-4 to TRBJ2-3; 10 bases are shared with TRBD2. V was pared by 10 bases and J by 3 bases, with 4 bases of the junction left unmatched. The CDR3 consists of 13 residues. The CDR3 spells CATSGSRTDTQYF. The CDR3 bases are TGTGCCACTAGCGGGAGTAGGACAGATACGCAGTATTTT.